The 14 T cell receptor beta chains listed next were all sequenced from one sample in a study of T cell repertoires in cytomegalovirus infection. MiXCR was run by TCRdb on the reads, yielding one entry per CDR3 protein. The sample lists about 360,000 distinct CDR3 sequences; approximately 18% were seen once. Sequenced sample: PBMCs. The source is a human donor in good health (CMV status not recorded). Some clones in this sample may be carry-over from other donors' samples.

The rearrangement links TRBV29-1 to TRBJ1-1; weak D call: TRBD1 (6 bases). Germline V gives CDR1 SQVTM, CDR2 ANQGSEA. This CDR3 region has 13 residues. V was clipped by 6 bases and J by 1 base, with 12 bases between them. CDR3 sequence (DNA): TGCAGCGTGGTCAGGGGCGGGAACACTGAAGCTTTCTTT. Encoded protein: CSVVRGGNTEAFF.

There are many counts of this clonotype. The chain carries TRBV6-2 or TRBV6-3 and TRBJ1-1; D remains ambiguous. The CDR3 loop spans 16 amino acids. The germline V gene encodes CDR1 MNHEY and CDR2 SVGEGT. V lost 7 bases to trimming and J lost 0 bases, with 18 bases between them. CDR3 residues: CASKLTLRGMNTEAFF. CDR3 nucleotide sequence: TGTGCCAGCAAGTTGACTCTCCGGGGTATGAACACTGAAGCTTTCTTT.

Regarding this clonotype: This may be a read error, as it is one base from a much larger clone. This chain connects TRBV6-6 to TRBJ2-2; 8 bases map to TRBD2. The CDR3 is 19 residues long. The trim removed 1 base at V and 4 bases at J, leaving 14 bases unmatched. Germline V gives CDR1 MNHNY, CDR2 SVGAGI (reference sequence). The CDR3 reads CASSYYKTSERRSTGELFF. CDR3 in DNA: TGTGCCAGCAGTTACTATAAGACTAGCGAGAGGAGGAGCACCGGGGAGCTGTTTTTT.

Concerning this clonotype: The junction departs from germline at one end; a sequencing error may be responsible. The gene calls are TRBV4-1 and TRBJ2-3; TRBD2 agrees at 12 bases. This CDR3 spans 17 amino acids. Germline V CDR1 and CDR2: MGHRA, YSYEKL. The CDR3 nucleotides read TGTGCCAGCAGCCAAGGTAGACTAGCGGGGGACACAGATACGCAGTATTTT. Protein product: CASSQGRLAGDTDTQYF.

This clonotype has only a few counts. This chain joins TRBV19 and TRBJ1-5; no clear D. The ends were cut back, 4 bases at V and 6 bases at J, with 10 bases in the middle. Germline values: CDR1 LNHDA, CDR2 SQIVND (reference sequence). The CDR3 totals 13 residues. CDR3 in amino acids: CASSTGLGQPQHF. CDR3 DNA sequence: TGTGCCAGTAGTACCGGTTTGGGTCAGCCCCAGCATTTT.

The rearrangement links TRBV28 to TRBJ2-1, with 14 bases fitting TRBD2. Trimming cost V 4 bases and J 8 bases; bases outside gene matches: 4. From germline, CDR1 is MDHEN and CDR2 SYDVKM. The CDR3 runs to 15 residues. Here the CDR3 DNA reads TGTGCCAGCAGTTACGGGACTAGCGGGAGCGATGAGCAGTTCTTC. Its translation is CASSYGTSGSDEQFF.

The chain carries TRBV19 and TRBJ2-3; D is tentatively TRBD1 or TRBD2 (6 bases each). CDR3 length equals 13 residues. CDR1 is LNHDA and CDR2 is SQIVND in the germline V gene (reference sequence). Trimming stripped 10 bases from V and 2 bases from J, with 13 bases between. The CDR3 here is CAIRGGYTDTQYF. The CDR3 nucleotides are TGTGCCATTCGAGGGGGGTACACAGATACGCAGTATTTT. The complete variable domain, with remaining parts taken from reference TRBV19 and TRBJ2-3, reads DGGITQSPKYLFRKEGQNVTLSCEQNLNHDAMYWYRQDPGQGLRLIYYSQIVNDFQKGDIAEGYSVSREKKESFPLTVTSAQKNPTAFYLCAIRGGYTDTQYFGPGTRLTVL.

The J gene is TRBJ2-1, the V gene TRBV12-3 or TRBV12-4, with D hard to call. The V end was cut by 1 base, the J end by 11 bases, with 9 bases between. The CDR3 has 12 amino acids. CDR3 bases: TGTGCCAGCAGTTTAGACGTGGCCAAGCAGTTCTTC. Translation gives CASSLDVAKQFF.

This clonotype was detected once. The V call is TRBV7-9, the J call TRBJ1-3; the D is unclear. Trimming took off 1 base at V and 8 bases at J, with 12 bases between the two ends. The CDR3 is 14 residues long. Looked up from germline, CDR1 is SEHNR and CDR2 is FQNEAQ (reference sequence). The DNA of the CDR3 is TGTGCCAGCAGCTTAGAGGAGGTTTCGGACACCATATATTTT. Translating it yields CASSLEEVSDTIYF.

The sample holds a few counts of this clonotype. The chain has TRBV5-6 and TRBJ2-1; D gene uncertain. Looked up from germline, CDR1 is SGHDT and CDR2 is YYEEEE. CDR3 length: 16 residues. The ends were cut back, 2 bases at V and 7 bases at J, with 19 bases in the middle. Here the CDR3 DNA reads TGTGCCAGCAGCTTTGGGCGGACCTCACTCTGGAATGAGCAGTTCTTC. It is translated as CASSFGRTSLWNEQFF.

This clonotype was picked up many times. The gene calls are TRBV7-6 and TRBJ2-1, with D unresolved. The CDR3 length is 12 residues. Trimming removed 1 base from V and 8 bases from J, with 6 bases in between. The germline V gene has CDR1 SGHVS and CDR2 FNYEAQ. The CDR3 nucleotides are TGTGCCAGCAGCTTAGTTCGCCATGAGCAGTTCTTC. Its translation is CASSLVRHEQFF.

This clonotype was detected ten times or more. The chain employs TRBV12-3 or TRBV12-4 and TRBJ2-3; no firm D call. The CDR3 is 14 residues long. The V end lost 3 bases, the J end lost 0 bases, and 7 bases lay between the germline ends. This CDR3 reads CASSFPLSTDTQYF. The CDR3 DNA reads as TGTGCCAGCAGTTTCCCTCTAAGCACAGATACGCAGTATTTT.

This clonotype has only a few counts. This chain connects TRBV4-1 to TRBJ1-5, with D perhaps TRBD1 (6 bases). Germline V gene data show CDR1 as MGHRA and CDR2 as YSYEKL. Trimming took off 4 bases at V and 6 bases at J, with 22 bases between the two ends. This CDR3 is built from 17 residues. This chain's CDR3 is CASSPSHSGRGGQPQHF. CDR3 DNA sequence: TGCGCCAGCAGCCCCTCGCACTCAGGGAGGGGGGGTCAGCCCCAGCATTTT.

This clonotype was counted many times. V is TRBV7-2 and J is TRBJ1-5; D gene ambiguous. V shed 5 bases and J shed 0 bases, with 11 bases lying between them. This CDR3 has 15 residues. CDR1 and CDR2 from the germline V gene are SGHTA and FQGNSA. The CDR3 region has the DNA TGTGCCAGCAGCGATGGACCTTATAGCAATCAGCCCCAGCATTTT. Its protein product is CASSDGPYSNQPQHF.